The 2 T cell receptor beta chains listed next were all sequenced from one sample in a study of cytomegalovirus exposure and HLA in healthy donors. This PCR relied on a set of 60 Vbeta primers and 13 Jbeta primers. Assay used: immunoSEQ multiplex PCR; TCRdb lists only in-frame clones, some missing. The sample has over 50,000 clones, and its top ten clones hold approximately 8.9%. What was sequenced was PBMCs. The source of these receptors is a man over 45 in good health and CMV-seropositive.

The chain is built from TRBV15 and TRBJ2-6; D is possibly TRBD2 (7 bases). Trimming stripped 6 bases from V and 0 bases from J, with 12 bases between. The CDR3 has 16 residues. CDR1 LNHNV and CDR2 YYDKDF come from the germline V gene (reference sequence). DNA of the CDR3: TGTGCCACCAGGGCAAGGGGGGGCTCTGGGGCCAACGTCCTGACTTTC. It specifies CATRARGGSGANVLTF.

The chain recombines TRBV30 with TRBJ1-1, with D hard to call. The germline V gene encodes CDR1 GTSNPN and CDR2 SVGIG (reference sequence). The CDR3 runs to 13 residues. V was cut by 1 base and J by 0 bases, with 6 bases left in between. CDR3 amino acids: CAWSGVLNTEAFF. Written as DNA, the CDR3 is TGTGCCTGGAGTGGCGTACTGAACACTGAAGCTTTCTTT.